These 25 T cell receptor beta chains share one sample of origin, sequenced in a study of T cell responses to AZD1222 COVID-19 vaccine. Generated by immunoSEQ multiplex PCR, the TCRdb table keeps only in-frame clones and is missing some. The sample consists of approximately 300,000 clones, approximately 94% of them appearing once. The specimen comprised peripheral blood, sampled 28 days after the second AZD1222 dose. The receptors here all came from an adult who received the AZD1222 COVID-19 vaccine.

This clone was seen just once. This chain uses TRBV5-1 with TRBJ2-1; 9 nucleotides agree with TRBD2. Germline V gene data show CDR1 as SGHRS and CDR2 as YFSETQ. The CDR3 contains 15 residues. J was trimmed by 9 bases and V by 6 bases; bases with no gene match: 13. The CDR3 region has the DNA TGCGCCAGCATATTACTCGCGGGGGGGCCGGGTGAGCAGTTCTTC. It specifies CASILLAGGPGEQFF. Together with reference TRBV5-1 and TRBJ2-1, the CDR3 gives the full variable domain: KAGVTQTPRYLIKTRGQQVTLSCSPISGHRSVSWYQQTPGQGLQFLFEYFSETQRNKGNFPGRFSGRQFSNSRSEMNVSTLELGDSALYLCASILLAGGPGEQFFGPGTRLTVL.

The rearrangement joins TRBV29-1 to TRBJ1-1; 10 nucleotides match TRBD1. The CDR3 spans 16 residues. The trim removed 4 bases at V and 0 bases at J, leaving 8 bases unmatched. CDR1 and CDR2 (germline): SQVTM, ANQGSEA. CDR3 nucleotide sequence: TGCAGCGTTGCCCCCGGGACAGGGGTCATGAACACTGAAGCTTTCTTT. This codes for CSVAPGTGVMNTEAFF. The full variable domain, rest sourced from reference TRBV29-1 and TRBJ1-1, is SAVISQKPSRDICQRGTSLTIQCQVDSQVTMMFWYRQQPGQSLTLIATANQGSEATYESGFVIDKFPISRPNLTFSTLTVSNMSPEDSSIYLCSVAPGTGVMNTEAFFGQGTRLTVV.

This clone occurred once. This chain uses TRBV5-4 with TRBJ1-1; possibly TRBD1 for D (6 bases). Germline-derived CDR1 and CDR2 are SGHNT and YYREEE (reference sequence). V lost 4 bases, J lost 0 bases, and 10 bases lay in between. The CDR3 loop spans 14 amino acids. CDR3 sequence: CASSGGGMNTEAFF. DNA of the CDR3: TGTGCCAGCAGCGGGGGGGGCATGAACACTGAAGCTTTCTTT. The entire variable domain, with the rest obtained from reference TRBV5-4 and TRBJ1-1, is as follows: ETGVTQSPTHLIKTRGQQVTLRCSSQSGHNTVSWYQQALGQGPQFIFQYYREEENGRGNFPPRFSGLQFPNYSSELNVNALELDDSALYLCASSGGGMNTEAFFGQGTRLTVV.

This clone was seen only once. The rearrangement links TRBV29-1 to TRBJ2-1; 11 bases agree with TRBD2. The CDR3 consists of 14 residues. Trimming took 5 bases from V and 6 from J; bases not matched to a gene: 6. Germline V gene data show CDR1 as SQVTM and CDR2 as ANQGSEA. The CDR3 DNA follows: TGCAGCGTTCTCCTAGCGGGGGGATCCAATGAGCAGTTCTTC. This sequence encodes CSVLLAGGSNEQFF.

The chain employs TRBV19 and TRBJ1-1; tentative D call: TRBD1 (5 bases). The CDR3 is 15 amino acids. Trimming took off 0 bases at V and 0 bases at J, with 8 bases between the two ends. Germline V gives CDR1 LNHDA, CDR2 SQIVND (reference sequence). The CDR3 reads CASSIEGLLNTEAFF. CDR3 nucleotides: TGTGCCAGTAGTATAGAGGGACTTCTGAACACTGAAGCTTTCTTT.

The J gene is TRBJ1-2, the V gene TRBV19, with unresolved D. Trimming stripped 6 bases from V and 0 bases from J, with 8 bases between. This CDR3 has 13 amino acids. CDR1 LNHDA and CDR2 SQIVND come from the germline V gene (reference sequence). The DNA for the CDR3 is TGTGCCAGTAGCTCTTTAGCTAACTATGGCTACACCTTC. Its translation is CASSSLANYGYTF.

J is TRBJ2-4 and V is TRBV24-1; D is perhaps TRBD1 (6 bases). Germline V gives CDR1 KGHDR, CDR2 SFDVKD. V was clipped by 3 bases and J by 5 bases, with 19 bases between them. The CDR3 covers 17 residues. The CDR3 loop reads CATSDPSLGDNENIQYF. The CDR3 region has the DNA TGTGCCACCAGTGATCCGTCTTTAGGGGACAACGAAAACATTCAGTACTTC.

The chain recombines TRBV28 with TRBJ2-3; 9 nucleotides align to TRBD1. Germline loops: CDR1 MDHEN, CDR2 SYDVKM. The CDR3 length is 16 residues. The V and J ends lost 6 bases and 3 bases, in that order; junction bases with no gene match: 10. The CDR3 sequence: CASRPSGQGMTDTQYF. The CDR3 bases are TGTGCCAGCAGACCCTCCGGACAGGGGATGACAGATACGCAGTATTTT.

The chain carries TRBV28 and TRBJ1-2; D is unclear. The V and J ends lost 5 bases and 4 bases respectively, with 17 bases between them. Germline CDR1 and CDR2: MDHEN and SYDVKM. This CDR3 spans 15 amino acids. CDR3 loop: CASSTYIKVGYGYTF. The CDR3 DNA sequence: TGTGCCAGCAGTACCTACATCAAGGTCGGCTATGGCTACACCTTC.

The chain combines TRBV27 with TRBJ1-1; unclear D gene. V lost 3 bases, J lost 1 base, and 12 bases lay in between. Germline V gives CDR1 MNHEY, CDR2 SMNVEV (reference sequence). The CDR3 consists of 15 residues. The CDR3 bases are TGTGCCAGCAGTTTCGGGCTGATTGGGAACACTGAAGCTTTCTTT. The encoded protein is CASSFGLIGNTEAFF.

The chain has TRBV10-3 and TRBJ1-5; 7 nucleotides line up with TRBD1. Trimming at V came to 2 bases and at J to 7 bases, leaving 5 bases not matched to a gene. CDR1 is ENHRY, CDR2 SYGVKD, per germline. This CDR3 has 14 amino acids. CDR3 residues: CAISETGEGQPQHF. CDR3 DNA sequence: TGTGCCATCAGTGAGACAGGGGAAGGGCAGCCCCAGCATTTT.

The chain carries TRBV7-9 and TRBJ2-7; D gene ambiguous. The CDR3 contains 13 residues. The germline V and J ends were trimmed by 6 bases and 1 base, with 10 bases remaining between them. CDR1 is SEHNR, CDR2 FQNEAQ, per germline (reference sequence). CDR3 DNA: TGTGCCAGCAGAGCTACATCATCCTACGAGCAGTACTTC. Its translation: CASRATSSYEQYF. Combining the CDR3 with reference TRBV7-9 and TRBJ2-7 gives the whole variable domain DTGVSQNPRHKITKRGQNVTFRCDPISEHNRLYWYRQTLGQGPEFLTYFQNEAQLEKSRLLSDRFSAERPKGSFSTLEIQRTEQGDSAMYLCASRATSSYEQYFGPGTRLTVT.

The CDR3 DNA follows: TGTGCCAGCAGCTCCGGGATCCAAAAGAATGAGCAGTTCTTC. It is translated as CASSSGIQKNEQFF. The gene calls are TRBV5-4 and TRBJ2-1; perhaps TRBD2 as D (5 bases). Germline assignment: CDR1 SGHNT and CDR2 YYREEE (reference sequence). This CDR3 contains 14 residues. V lost 3 bases and J lost 7, with 14 bases in between.

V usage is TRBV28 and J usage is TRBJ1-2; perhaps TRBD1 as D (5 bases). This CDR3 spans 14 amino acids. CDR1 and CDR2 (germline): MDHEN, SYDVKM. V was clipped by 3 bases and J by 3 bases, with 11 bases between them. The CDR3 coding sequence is TGTGCCAGCAGTTTGGTCAGGGTTGACTATGGCTACACCTTC. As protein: CASSLVRVDYGYTF.

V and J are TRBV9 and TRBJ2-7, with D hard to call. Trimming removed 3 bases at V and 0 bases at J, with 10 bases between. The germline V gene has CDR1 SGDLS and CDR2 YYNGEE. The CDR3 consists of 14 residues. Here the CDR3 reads CASSGHKTSYEQYF. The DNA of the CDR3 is TGTGCCAGCAGCGGGCACAAAACCTCCTACGAGCAGTACTTC. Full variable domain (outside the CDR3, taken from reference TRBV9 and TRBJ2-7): DSGVTQTPKHLITATGQRVTLRCSPRSGDLSVYWYQQSLDQGLQFLIQYYNGEERAKGNILERFSAQQFPDLHSELNLSSLELGDSALYFCASSGHKTSYEQYFGPGTRLTVT.

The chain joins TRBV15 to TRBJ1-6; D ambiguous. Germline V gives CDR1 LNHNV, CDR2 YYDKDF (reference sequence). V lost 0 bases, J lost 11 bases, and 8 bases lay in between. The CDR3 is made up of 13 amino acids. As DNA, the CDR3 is TGTGCCACCAGCAGAGATGGCGCTACACCCCTCCACTTT. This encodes CATSRDGATPLHF.

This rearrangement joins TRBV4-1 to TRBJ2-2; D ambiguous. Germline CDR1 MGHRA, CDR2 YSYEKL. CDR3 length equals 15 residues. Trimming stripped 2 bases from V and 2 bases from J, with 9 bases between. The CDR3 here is CASSQNPSNTGELFF. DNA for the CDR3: TGCGCCAGCAGCCAAAACCCCAGCAACACCGGGGAGCTGTTTTTT.

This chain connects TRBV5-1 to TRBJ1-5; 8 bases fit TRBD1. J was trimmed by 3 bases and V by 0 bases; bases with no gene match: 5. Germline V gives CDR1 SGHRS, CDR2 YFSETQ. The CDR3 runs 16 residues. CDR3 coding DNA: TGCGCCAGCAGCTTGGGGGGGACAGGCTTCAATCAGCCCCAGCATTTT. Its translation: CASSLGGTGFNQPQHF.

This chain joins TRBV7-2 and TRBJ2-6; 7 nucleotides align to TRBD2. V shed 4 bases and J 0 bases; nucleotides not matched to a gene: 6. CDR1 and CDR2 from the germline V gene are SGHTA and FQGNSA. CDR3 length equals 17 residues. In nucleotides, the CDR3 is TGTGCCAGCAGCTCCCGTTGGGGGGGCTCTGGGGCCAACGTCCTGACTTTC. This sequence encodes CASSSRWGGSGANVLTF. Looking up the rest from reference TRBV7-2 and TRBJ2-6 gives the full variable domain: GAGVSQSPSNKVTEKGKDVELRCDPISGHTALYWYRQSLGQGLEFLIYFQGNSAPDKSGLPSDRFSAERTGGSVSTLTIQRTQQEDSAVYLCASSSRWGGSGANVLTFGAGSRLTVL.

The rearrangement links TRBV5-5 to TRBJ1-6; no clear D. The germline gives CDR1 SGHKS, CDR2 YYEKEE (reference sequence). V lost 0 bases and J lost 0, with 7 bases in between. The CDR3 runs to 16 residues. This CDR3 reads CASSLGMSSYNSPLHF. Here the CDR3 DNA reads TGTGCCAGCAGCTTGGGCATGAGCTCCTATAATTCACCCCTCCACTTT.

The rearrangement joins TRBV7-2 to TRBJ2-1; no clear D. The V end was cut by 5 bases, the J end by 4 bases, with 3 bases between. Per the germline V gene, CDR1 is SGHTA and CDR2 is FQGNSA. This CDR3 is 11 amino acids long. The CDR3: CASSEYNEQFF. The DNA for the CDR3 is TGTGCCAGCAGCGAGTACAATGAGCAGTTCTTC.

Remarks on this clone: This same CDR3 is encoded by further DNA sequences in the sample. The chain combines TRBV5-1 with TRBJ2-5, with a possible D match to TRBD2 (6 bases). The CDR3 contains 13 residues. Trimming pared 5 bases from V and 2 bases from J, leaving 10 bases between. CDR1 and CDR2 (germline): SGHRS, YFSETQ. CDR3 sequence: CASSRAGQETQYF. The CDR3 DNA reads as TGCGCCAGCAGTCGGGCGGGACAAGAGACCCAGTACTTC.

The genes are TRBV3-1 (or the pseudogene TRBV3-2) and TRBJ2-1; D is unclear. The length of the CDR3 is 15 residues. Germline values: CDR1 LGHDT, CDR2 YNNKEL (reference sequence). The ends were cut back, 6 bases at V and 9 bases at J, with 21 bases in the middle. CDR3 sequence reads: CASSLTAISHGEQFF. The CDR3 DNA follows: TGTGCCAGCAGTCTAACAGCGATTTCCCACGGTGAGCAGTTCTTC.

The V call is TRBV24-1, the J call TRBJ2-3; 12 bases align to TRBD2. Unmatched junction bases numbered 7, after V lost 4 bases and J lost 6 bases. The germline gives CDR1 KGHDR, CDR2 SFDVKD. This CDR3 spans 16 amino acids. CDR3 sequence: CATSDLAGGLGDTQYF. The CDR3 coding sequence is TGTGCCACCAGTGACCTAGCGGGAGGGCTTGGGGATACGCAGTATTTT.

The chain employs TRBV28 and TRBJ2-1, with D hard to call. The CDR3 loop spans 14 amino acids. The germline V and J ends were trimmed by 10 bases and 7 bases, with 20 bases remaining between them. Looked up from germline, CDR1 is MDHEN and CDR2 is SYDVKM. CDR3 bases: TGTGCCATCTCCAGAGAATCTATTGGGAATGAGCAGTTCTTC. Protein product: CAISRESIGNEQFF.